Below, 26 T cell receptor beta chains from the same sample are listed, as sequenced in a study of glioma-infiltrating T cells after dendritic cell vaccination. Profiling relied on immunoSEQ multiplex PCR, and the TCRdb table lists in-frame clones only, not all of them. Here the sample spans about 38,000 clones, just under 85% being singletons. The sample consisted of blood, taken before dendritic cell vaccination. The source is a human donor with glioblastoma.

V gene TRBV15 combines with J gene TRBJ1-5; a possible D gene is TRBD1 (6 bases). Germline assignment: CDR1 LNHNV and CDR2 YYDKDF (reference sequence). This CDR3 has 15 amino acids. V was pared by 8 bases and J by 4 bases, with 18 bases between. The CDR3 DNA reads as TGTGCCACCCGAGCAGGGGCGGCTCCTAATCAGCCCCAGCATTTT. Translated: CATRAGAAPNQPQHF.

This chain connects TRBV5-5 to TRBJ2-7, with 9 bases that match TRBD1. Trimming cost V 4 bases and J 6 bases; bases outside gene matches: 11. The CDR3 length is 15 residues. Per germline, CDR1 SGHKS and CDR2 YYEKEE (reference sequence). CDR3 nucleotides: TGTGCCAGCAGCCGTAACGAACAGGGGGCTCGCGAGCAGTACTTC. It is translated as CASSRNEQGAREQYF.

The J gene is TRBJ1-1, the V gene TRBV19; no definite D call. Germline V gene data show CDR1 as LNHDA and CDR2 as SQIVND (reference sequence). CDR3 length equals 16 residues. V lost 3 bases to trimming and J lost 0 bases, with 14 bases between them. CDR3 nucleotide sequence: TGTGCCAGTAGTATTAAAGCCATCGAAATGAACACTGAAGCTTTCTTT. It translates to CASSIKAIEMNTEAFF.

The CDR3 loop reads CASSERTVINYEQYF. CDR3 bases: TGTGCCAGCAGTGAGCGGACAGTAATAAACTACGAGCAGTACTTC. J is TRBJ2-7 and V is TRBV6-1; maybe TRBD1 (6 bases). Germline V CDR1 and CDR2: MNHNS, SASEGT. Trimming removed 3 bases at V and 3 bases at J, with 15 bases between. This CDR3 has 15 residues.

This clone is a singleton in its sample. V is TRBV15 and J is TRBJ1-2; 9 positions agree with TRBD1. J lost 1 base, V lost 1 base, and 7 bases had no gene match. CDR1 is LNHNV and CDR2 is YYDKDF in the germline V gene (reference sequence). This CDR3 has 17 amino acids. This CDR3 reads CATSRARRDRDNYGYTF. As DNA, the CDR3 is TGTGCCACCAGCAGAGCCCGCCGGGACAGGGATAACTATGGCTACACCTTC. Supplemented by reference TRBV15 and TRBJ1-2, the full variable domain reads DAMVIQNPRYQVTQFGKPVTLSCSQTLNHNVMYWYQQKSSQAPKLLFHYYDKDFNNEADTPDNFQSRRPNTSFCFLDIRSPGLGDTAMYLCATSRARRDRDNYGYTFGSGTRLTVV.

The chain links TRBV5-5 to TRBJ2-7; D perhaps matches TRBD1 (5 bases). Germline loops: CDR1 SGHKS, CDR2 YYEKEE (reference sequence). This CDR3 is built from 14 residues. The V end lost 6 bases, the J end lost 5 bases, and 18 bases lay between the germline ends. CDR3 sequence reads: CASTAPAGSHEQYF. DNA for the CDR3: TGTGCCAGCACCGCCCCGGCAGGGTCTCACGAGCAGTACTTC.

The V call is TRBV6-6, the J call TRBJ1-4; 8 nucleotides agree with TRBD1. This CDR3 region has 15 residues. Germline V gene lookup returns CDR1 MNHNY and CDR2 SVGAGI (reference sequence). Trimming took 5 bases from V and 8 from J; bases not matched to a gene: 10. The CDR3 DNA is TGTGCCAGCAGTCCGCGGACAGGGTTTATCGAAAAACTGTTTTTT. Protein product: CASSPRTGFIEKLFF.

This clone was picked up a small number of times. This chain joins TRBV7-8 and TRBJ2-1, with 8 bases lining up with TRBD1. V dropped 2 bases and J dropped 6; count of bases not matched to a gene: 6. The CDR3 contains 15 residues. Germline V gives CDR1 SGHVS, CDR2 FQNEAQ. The CDR3 protein is CASSLPQGVTNEQFF. In nucleotides, the CDR3 is TGTGCCAGCAGCTTACCACAGGGGGTTACCAATGAGCAGTTCTTC.

This chain connects TRBV6-5 to TRBJ2-5, with unresolved D. The CDR3 covers 15 residues. V dropped 2 bases and J dropped 2 bases, with 12 bases sitting between them. The germline V gene has CDR1 MNHEY and CDR2 SVGAGI. The CDR3 protein is CASSYTRNLQETQYF. CDR3 bases: TGTGCCAGCAGTTACACTCGCAATCTACAAGAGACCCAGTACTTC.

V is TRBV5-1 and J is TRBJ2-5, with D possibly matching TRBD1 (6 bases). The J call may be mistaken, given a closer DNA end match to TRBJ2-7. Germline V gene sequence: CDR1 SGHRS, CDR2 YFSETQ. CDR3 length: 15 amino acids. The CDR3 nucleotides read TGCGCCAGCAGCGCGGACAGCTTTCTCTCCTACGAGCAGTACTTC. Translated, it gives CASSADSFLSYEQYF.

The J gene is TRBJ2-7, the V gene TRBV5-4, with 7 bases lining up with TRBD2. The V and J ends lost 5 bases and 2 bases, in that order; junction bases with no gene match: 7. The CDR3 has 14 amino acids. The germline gives CDR1 SGHNT, CDR2 YYREEE (reference sequence). The DNA for the CDR3 is TGTGCCAGCAGTGGGAGGGATACTGCCTACGAGCAGTACTTC. This encodes CASSGRDTAYEQYF.

The rearrangement links TRBV21-1 to TRBJ1-5; the D call in the table, TRBD1, was not verified against the DNA. TRBV21-1 is an annotated pseudogene. This CDR3 is built from 14 residues. In DNA form, the CDR3 reads TGTGCCAGCAGCGAATACAGGGGGAATCAGCCCCAGCATTTT. Its protein product is CASSEYRGNQPQHF.

The V and J genes are TRBV29-1 and TRBJ1-1; TRBD1 agrees at 9 bases. V shed 4 bases and J 3 bases; nucleotides not matched to a gene: 12. This CDR3 has 16 residues. Per germline, CDR1 SQVTM and CDR2 ANQGSEA. The DNA for the CDR3 is TGCAGCGTTGGCCTACCTCCGACAGGGGGGGACACTGAAGCTTTCTTT. Translation: CSVGLPPTGGDTEAFF.

The CDR3: CASRLTVMGNSPLHF. The DNA for the CDR3 is TGTGCCAGCAGGTTGACAGTTATGGGTAATTCACCCCTCCACTTT. The V call is TRBV2, the J call TRBJ1-6, with TRBD1 as a possible D gene (5 bases). V gave up 6 bases and J gave up 6 bases, with 15 bases separating them. CDR3 length: 15 residues. From germline, CDR1 is SNHLY and CDR2 FYNNEI.

The J gene is TRBJ1-5, the V gene TRBV30, with D perhaps matching TRBD1 (5 bases). This CDR3 has 15 amino acids. The germline gives CDR1 GTSNPN, CDR2 SVGIG (reference sequence). V was clipped by 4 bases and J by 5 bases, with 18 bases between them. The CDR3 here is CAWTIGGDGDQPQHF. CDR3 DNA sequence: TGTGCCTGGACTATCGGAGGGGACGGGGATCAGCCCCAGCATTTT.

V gene TRBV27 combines with J gene TRBJ2-3, with D maybe TRBD2 (6 bases). The germline gives CDR1 MNHEY, CDR2 SMNVEV (reference sequence). The CDR3 runs to 15 residues. The V end lost 4 bases, the J end lost 0 bases, and 11 bases lay between the germline ends. This CDR3 reads CASSSGGESTDTQYF. CDR3 sequence (DNA): TGTGCCAGCAGTTCGGGCGGGGAGAGCACAGATACGCAGTATTTT.

This chain uses TRBV5-1 with TRBJ2-7; D might be TRBD1 (6 bases). Trimming stripped 4 bases from V and 0 bases from J, with 11 bases between. CDR1 SGHRS and CDR2 YFSETQ come from the germline V gene. The CDR3 contains 14 residues. CDR3: CASSKEQGSYEQYF. CDR3 nucleotide sequence: TGCGCCAGCAGCAAAGAACAGGGCTCCTACGAGCAGTACTTC.

The V gene is TRBV2, the J gene TRBJ2-1; 10 bases agree with TRBD2. Trimming at V came to 6 bases and at J to 9 bases, leaving 17 bases not matched to a gene. Germline assignment: CDR1 SNHLY and CDR2 FYNNEI. The CDR3 is 17 amino acids. CDR3 sequence reads: CASRETGTSARFREQFF. CDR3 sequence (DNA): TGTGCCAGCAGAGAGACCGGGACTAGCGCCCGTTTTCGTGAGCAGTTCTTC.

The chain uses TRBV29-1 and TRBJ2-5, with 7 bases matching TRBD1. The length of the CDR3 is 15 residues. The J segment lost 1 base and the V segment lost 6 bases, leaving 11 bases of the junction unmatched. CDR1 and CDR2 (germline): SQVTM, ANQGSEA. The CDR3 protein is CSVDPGTDPQETQYF. CDR3 sequence (DNA): TGCAGCGTCGATCCCGGGACAGACCCCCAAGAGACCCAGTACTTC.

The chain links TRBV2 to TRBJ2-7, with D uncertain. The CDR3 extends over 14 amino acids. Germline-derived CDR1 and CDR2 are SNHLY and FYNNEI. V was pared by 3 bases and J by 2 bases, with 11 bases between. This chain's CDR3 is CASSDRGQTYEQYF. The DNA of the CDR3 is TGTGCCAGCAGTGATCGAGGCCAAACCTACGAGCAGTACTTC.

The chain joins TRBV5-1 to TRBJ2-6; the D gene is possibly TRBD2 (5 bases). Germline loops: CDR1 SGHRS, CDR2 YFSETQ. V shed 2 bases and J shed 0 bases, with 15 bases lying between them. This CDR3 is 18 amino acids long. CDR3 loop: CASSFGVVQGSGANVLTF. The CDR3 coding sequence is TGCGCCAGCAGCTTCGGGGTAGTACAAGGCTCTGGGGCCAACGTCCTGACTTTC. Looking up the rest from reference TRBV5-1 and TRBJ2-6 gives the full variable domain: KAGVTQTPRYLIKTRGQQVTLSCSPISGHRSVSWYQQTPGQGLQFLFEYFSETQRNKGNFPGRFSGRQFSNSRSEMNVSTLELGDSALYLCASSFGVVQGSGANVLTFGAGSRLTVL.

This chain connects TRBV6-6 to TRBJ1-3, with 8 bases matching TRBD1. The CDR3 covers 16 residues. The V gene end was trimmed by 6 bases and the J gene end by 0 bases; junction bases not matched to a gene: 7. Germline values: CDR1 MNHNY, CDR2 SVGAGI (reference sequence). The CDR3 spells CASRLGQGLSGNTIYF. The CDR3 DNA sequence: TGTGCCAGCAGGTTAGGACAGGGACTCTCTGGAAACACCATATATTTT.

The chain carries TRBV10-1 and TRBJ2-2; no clear D. V lost 0 bases and J lost 6, with 8 bases in between. CDR1 WNHNN and CDR2 SYGVQD come from the germline V gene (reference sequence). CDR3 length: 14 amino acids. The CDR3 protein is CASSESKRPGELFF. CDR3 nucleotides: TGCGCCAGCAGTGAGTCGAAGCGTCCCGGGGAGCTGTTTTTT.

The chain links TRBV7-9 to TRBJ2-7; 7 bases are shared with TRBD1. The CDR3 totals 16 residues. Germline V gene lookup returns CDR1 SEHNR and CDR2 FQNEAQ (reference sequence). Unmatched junction bases numbered 11, after V lost 4 bases and J lost 2 bases. The CDR3 spells CASSSQTGIGAYEQYF. The DNA of the CDR3 is TGTGCCAGCAGCTCTCAGACAGGGATTGGAGCCTACGAGCAGTACTTC.

The chain couples TRBV9 to TRBJ1-2; D remains ambiguous. Germline V gene data show CDR1 as SGDLS and CDR2 as YYNGEE. The CDR3 runs 12 residues. V was cut by 7 bases and J by 0 bases, with 7 bases left in between. The CDR3 is CASSGSNYGYTF. The CDR3 bases are TGTGCCAGCTCGGGTTCTAACTATGGCTACACCTTC.

The chain employs TRBV7-6 and TRBJ1-1; D unclear. Germline V gives CDR1 SGHVS, CDR2 FNYEAQ. V was trimmed by 5 bases and J by 3 bases, leaving 19 bases between them. This CDR3 has 16 residues. This chain's CDR3 is CASSQPLSWGDTEAFF. CDR3 nucleotide sequence: TGTGCCAGCAGCCAACCCTTAAGTTGGGGAGACACTGAAGCTTTCTTT.